One and the same sample provided the 2 T cell receptor beta chains below, sequenced in a study of technical replicates of blood from several donors. Assay used: immunoSEQ multiplex PCR; TCRdb lists only in-frame clones, some missing. The table records about 88,000 clones, 85% to 95% of them present only once. The material sequenced was T cells isolated from PBMCs. Receptor source: a human donor in good health.

The chain uses TRBV4-2 and TRBJ1-5, with D maybe TRBD1 (5 bases). This CDR3 is 16 amino acids long. Germline V lookup: CDR1 LGHNA, CDR2 YNFKEQ. Trimming left V 1 base short and J 4 bases short, with 14 bases between. CDR3 bases: TGTGCCAGCAGCCAAGTTGCAGGGATGGAAAATCAGCCCCAGCATTTT. Its translation is CASSQVAGMENQPQHF.

This chain uses TRBV28 with TRBJ1-2; D possibly corresponds to TRBD1 (6 bases). The V gene's germline CDR1 is MDHEN and CDR2 SYDVKM. V dropped 3 bases and J dropped 2 bases, with 13 bases sitting between them. CDR3 size: 15 residues. The CDR3 is CASSFIRGANYGYTF. Written as DNA, the CDR3 is TGTGCCAGCAGTTTTATTCGGGGGGCGAACTATGGCTACACCTTC.